These 6 T cell receptor beta chains share one sample of origin, sequenced in a study of cytotoxic CD8 clonotypes in ibrutinib-treated CLL. Generated by immunoSEQ multiplex PCR, the TCRdb table keeps only in-frame clones and is missing some. The sample holds about 160,000 clones, about 88% seen once. The starting material was PBMCs, obtained at disease progression, from a patient treated with ibrutinib. These TCRs come from a human donor with chronic lymphocytic leukemia.

The chain has TRBV4-3 and TRBJ2-6; 7 positions match TRBD1. The CDR3 consists of 16 residues. The ends lost 3 bases at V and 0 bases at J; junction bases unmatched: 2. Germline values: CDR1 LGHNA, CDR2 YSLEER. The chain's CDR3 is CASSQRQGSGANVLTF. DNA for the CDR3: TGCGCCAGCAGCCAGCGACAGGGCTCTGGGGCCAACGTCCTGACTTTC.

The chain recombines TRBV5-6 with TRBJ2-1; TRBD1 agrees at 8 bases. The CDR3 loop spans 16 amino acids. Trimming at V came to 2 bases and at J to 0 bases, leaving 4 bases not matched to a gene. Germline-derived CDR1 and CDR2 are SGHDT and YYEEEE. CDR3 sequence (DNA): TGTGCCAGCAGCTTAAGACAGGGGAGCTCCTACAATGAGCAGTTCTTC. Its protein product is CASSLRQGSSYNEQFF.

The chain is built from TRBV19 and TRBJ1-4; D perhaps matches TRBD1 (5 bases). This CDR3 has 16 amino acids. Germline loops: CDR1 LNHDA, CDR2 SQIVND (reference sequence). The V end was cut by 6 bases, the J end by 0 bases, with 14 bases between. As DNA, the CDR3 is TGTGCCAGTAGCCAGCCGGGGGTGCCAACTAATGAAAAACTGTTTTTT. Amino acid sequence: CASSQPGVPTNEKLFF.

The rearrangement uses TRBV4-3 and TRBJ2-1; 8 nucleotides line up with TRBD2. The V gene's germline CDR1 is LGHNA and CDR2 YSLEER. The CDR3 totals 16 residues. With V trimmed by 4 bases and J by 5 bases, 10 bases remained unmatched. The CDR3, as DNA: TGCGCCAGCAGCCGGGGAGTAGCGGGACGAAACAATGAGCAGTTCTTC. The encoded protein is CASSRGVAGRNNEQFF.

This clone was detected a few times. This chain links TRBV19 with TRBJ1-1, with D maybe TRBD1 (6 bases). The CDR3 spans 13 residues. Trimming took 7 bases from V and 7 from J, leaving 16 bases between them. CDR1 is LNHDA, CDR2 SQIVND, per germline (reference sequence). CDR3 DNA sequence: TGTGCCAGTAAAATACGGGAGGGGGGTGAAGCTTTCTTT. Encoded protein: CASKIREGGEAFF. Filled out from reference TRBV19 and TRBJ1-1, the complete variable domain reads DGGITQSPKYLFRKEGQNVTLSCEQNLNHDAMYWYRQDPGQGLRLIYYSQIVNDFQKGDIAEGYSVSREKKESFPLTVTSAQKNPTAFYLCASKIREGGEAFFGQGTRLTVV.

The chain uses TRBV2 and TRBJ2-7, with a tentative D call TRBD2 (6 bases). CDR3 length: 12 residues. Trimming removed 8 bases at V and 1 base at J, with 9 bases between. Germline V gives CDR1 SNHLY, CDR2 FYNNEI. CDR3 coding DNA: TGTGCCAGCGGAGGGTTATCCTACGAGCAGTACTTC. Encoded protein: CASGGLSYEQYF.